This TCR beta chain originates from a study of low-dose radiotherapy and immunotherapy resistance in tumors. Time point in this sample: after trial treatment. Treatment noted: LDRT plus nivolumab, ipilimumab, low-dose cyclophosphamide and aspirin (RACIN trial). Trimming removed 1 base from V and 11 bases from J, with 15 bases in between. Germline-derived CDR1 and CDR2 are LGHDT and YNNKEL (reference sequence). This CDR3 is built from 15 residues. Ten or more counts support this clonotype. TCR amplification ran 15 to 25 PCR cycles using constant-region and V-primer adapter primers. TCRdb used MiXCR to reprocess the reads, holding one entry per CDR3 protein. This sample has 50,000 or so distinct CDR3 sequences, with around 34% found just once.

This chain joins TRBV3-1 and TRBJ1-6; tentative D call: TRBD1 (6 bases). This receptor was obtained from a male donor with rectosigmoid adenocarcinoma. Material: PBMCs, obtained after low-dose radiotherapy plus immunotherapy. CDR3 region: CASSQGGGLRTPLHF. As DNA, the CDR3 is TGTGCCAGCAGCCAAGGTGGGGGGCTGAGAACACCCCTCCACTTT.